This T cell receptor beta chain comes out of a study of Tregs in tolerant kidney transplant recipients. From germline, CDR1 is SGHTA and CDR2 FQGNSA. The CDR3 runs 17 residues. J gave up 1 base and V 3 bases, and 9 bases lay outside the gene matches. Sequenced by immunoSEQ multiplex PCR; TCRdb stores in-frame clones only, minus some. The sample shows some 69,000 clones, over 80% of them seen only once. CD4+CD25+CD127- Tregs, CD4+CD25- non-Tregs, CD4 and CD8 cells were sorted. The source is a human donor in good health. The sample consisted of CD4+ T cells from blood. The chain is built from TRBV7-2 and TRBJ2-4, with 7 positions matching TRBD1. In DNA, the CDR3 is TGTGCCAGCAGCTTCCAACAGGGGAACGGGGCCAAAAACATTCAGTACTTC. This translates into CASSFQQGNGAKNIQYF. Drawing the rest from reference TRBV7-2 and TRBJ2-4, the complete variable domain is GAGVSQSPSNKVTEKGKDVELRCDPISGHTALYWYRQSLGQGLEFLIYFQGNSAPDKSGLPSDRFSAERTGGSVSTLTIQRTQQEDSAVYLCASSFQQGNGAKNIQYFGAGTRLSVL.